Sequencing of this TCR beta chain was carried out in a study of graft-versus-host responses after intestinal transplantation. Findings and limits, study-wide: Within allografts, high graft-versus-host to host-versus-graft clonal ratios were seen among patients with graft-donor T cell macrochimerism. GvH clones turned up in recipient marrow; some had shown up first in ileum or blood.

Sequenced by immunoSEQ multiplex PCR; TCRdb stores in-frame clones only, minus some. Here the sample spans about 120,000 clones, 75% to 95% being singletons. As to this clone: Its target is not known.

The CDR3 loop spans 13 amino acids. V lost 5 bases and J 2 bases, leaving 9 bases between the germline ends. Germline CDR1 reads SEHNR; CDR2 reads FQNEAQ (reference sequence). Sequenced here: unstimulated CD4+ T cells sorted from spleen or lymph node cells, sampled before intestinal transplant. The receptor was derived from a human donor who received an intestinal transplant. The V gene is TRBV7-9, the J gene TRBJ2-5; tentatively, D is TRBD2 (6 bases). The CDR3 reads CASSLGGQETQYF. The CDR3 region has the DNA TGTGCCAGCAGCCTTGGGGGGCAAGAGACCCAGTACTTC.